This T cell receptor beta chain was profiled in a study of CD4 T cells in relation to SARS-CoV-2 and coronaviruses. V shed 6 bases and J shed 3 bases, with 11 bases lying between them. Germline V gene lookup returns CDR1 KGHSH and CDR2 LQKENI. This CDR3 comprises 13 residues. Study observations and caveats: Compared with monoreactive clones, crossreactive clones showed significantly weaker SARS-CoV-2 expansion.

Unexposed donor CD4+ T cells date from about 2011-2018, before the COVID-19 pandemic. After roughly 9 days of culture, CD4+ T cells were isolated. As cell numbers allowed, unexposed-donor CD4+ T cells faced SARS-CoV-2 S/N and four cold-coronavirus spikes. About this clone itself: What it binds is not known.

Profiling relied on immunoSEQ multiplex PCR, and the TCRdb table lists in-frame clones only, not all of them. The sample holds 15,000 to 20,000 clones; around 80% are singletons and the top ten take about 19%. The chain joins TRBV18 to TRBJ1-1; D uncertain. Sequencing was performed on CD4+ T cells from PBMCs, cultured in vitro. The TCR comes from a human donor in good health. The CDR3 bases are TGTGCCAGCTCCCCCAGCGAGGACACTGAAGCTTTCTTT. Translation gives CASSPSEDTEAFF.